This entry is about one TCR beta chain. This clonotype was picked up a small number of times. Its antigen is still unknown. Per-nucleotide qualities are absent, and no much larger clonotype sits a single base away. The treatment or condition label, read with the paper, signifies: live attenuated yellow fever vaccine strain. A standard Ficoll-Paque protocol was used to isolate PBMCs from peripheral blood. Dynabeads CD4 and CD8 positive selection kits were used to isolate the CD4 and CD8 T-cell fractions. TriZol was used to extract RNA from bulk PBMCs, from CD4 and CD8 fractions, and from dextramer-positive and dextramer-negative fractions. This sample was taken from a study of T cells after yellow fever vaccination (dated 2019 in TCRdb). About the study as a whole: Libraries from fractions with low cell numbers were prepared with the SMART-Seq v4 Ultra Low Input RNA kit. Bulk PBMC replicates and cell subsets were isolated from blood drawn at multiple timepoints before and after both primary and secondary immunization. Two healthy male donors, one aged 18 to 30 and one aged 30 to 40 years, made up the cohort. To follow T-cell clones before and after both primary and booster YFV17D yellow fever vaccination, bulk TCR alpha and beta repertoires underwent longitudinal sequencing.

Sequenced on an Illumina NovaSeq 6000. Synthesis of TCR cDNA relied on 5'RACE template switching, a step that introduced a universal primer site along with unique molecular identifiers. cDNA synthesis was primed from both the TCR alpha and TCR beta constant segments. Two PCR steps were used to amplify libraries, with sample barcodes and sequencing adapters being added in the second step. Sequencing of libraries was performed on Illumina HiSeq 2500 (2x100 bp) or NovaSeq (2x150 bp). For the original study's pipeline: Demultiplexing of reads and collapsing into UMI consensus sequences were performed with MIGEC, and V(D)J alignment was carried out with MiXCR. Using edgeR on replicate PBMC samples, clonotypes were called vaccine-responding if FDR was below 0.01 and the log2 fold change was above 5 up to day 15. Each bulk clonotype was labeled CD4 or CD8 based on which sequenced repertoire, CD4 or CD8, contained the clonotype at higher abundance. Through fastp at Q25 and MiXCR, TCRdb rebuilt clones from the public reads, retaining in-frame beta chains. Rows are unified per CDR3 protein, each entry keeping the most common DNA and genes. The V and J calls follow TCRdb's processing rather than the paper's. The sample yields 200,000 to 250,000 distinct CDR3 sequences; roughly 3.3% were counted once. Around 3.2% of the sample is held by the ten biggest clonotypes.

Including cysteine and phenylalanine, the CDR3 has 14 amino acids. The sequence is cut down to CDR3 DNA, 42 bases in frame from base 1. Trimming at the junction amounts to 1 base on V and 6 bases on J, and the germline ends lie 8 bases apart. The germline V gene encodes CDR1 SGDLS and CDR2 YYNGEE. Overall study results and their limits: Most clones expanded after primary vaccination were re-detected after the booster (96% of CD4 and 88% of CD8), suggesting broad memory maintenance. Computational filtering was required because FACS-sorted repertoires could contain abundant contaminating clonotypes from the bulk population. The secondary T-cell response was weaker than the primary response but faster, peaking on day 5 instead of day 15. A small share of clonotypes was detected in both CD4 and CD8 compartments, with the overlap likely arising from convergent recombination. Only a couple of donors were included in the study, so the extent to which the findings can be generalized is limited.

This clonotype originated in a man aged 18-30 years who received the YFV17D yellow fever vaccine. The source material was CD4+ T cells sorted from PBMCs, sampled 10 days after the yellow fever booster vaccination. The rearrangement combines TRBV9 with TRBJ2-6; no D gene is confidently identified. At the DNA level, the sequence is TGTGCCAGCAGCGTACCCCCCGAGGCCAACGTCCTGACTTTC. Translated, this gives CASSVPPEANVLTF.